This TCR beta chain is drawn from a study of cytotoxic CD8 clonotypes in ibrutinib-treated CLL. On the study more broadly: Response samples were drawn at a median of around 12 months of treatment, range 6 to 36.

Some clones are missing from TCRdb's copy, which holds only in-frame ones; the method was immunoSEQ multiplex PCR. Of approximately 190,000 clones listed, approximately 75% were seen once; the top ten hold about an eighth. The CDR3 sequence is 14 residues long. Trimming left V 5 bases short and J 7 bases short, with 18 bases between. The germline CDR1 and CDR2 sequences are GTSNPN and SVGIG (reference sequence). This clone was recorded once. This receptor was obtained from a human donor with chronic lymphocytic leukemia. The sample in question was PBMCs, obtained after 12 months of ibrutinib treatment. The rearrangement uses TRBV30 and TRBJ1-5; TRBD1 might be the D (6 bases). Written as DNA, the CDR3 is TGTGCCTGGGCTGGAGGAGGGGGTCGACAGCCCCAGCATTTT. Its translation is CAWAGGGGRQPQHF.